This T cell receptor (beta chain) was recorded in a study of immune evolution from preneoplasia to lung adenocarcinoma. Study-wide results and limits: Top clone share appeared to fall from AAH through AIS, MIA, adenocarcinoma. Later-stage lesions seemingly showed higher T cell density and diversity than normal lung.

Resections took place in Japan or China from about 2013 to 2018. Histologic diagnosis was independently verified by two lung pathologists. Data came from immunoSEQ multiplex PCR; TCRdb stores just in-frame clones and leaves some out. The sample records about 26,000 clones, about three quarters being singletons. CDR1 is SEHNR, CDR2 FQNEAQ, per germline (reference sequence). V was clipped by 8 bases and J by 0 bases, with 14 bases between them. CDR3 size: 15 residues. This clone is medium-sized (0.01 to 0.1%) by share. The antigen remains unidentified. Sequencing used FFPE invasive lung adenocarcinoma tissue. The chain carries TRBV7-9 and TRBJ1-3, with D possibly being TRBD1 (5 bases). The receptor was isolated from a person aged 55 to 75 with invasive lung adenocarcinoma. Some clones in this sample may be carry-over from other donors' samples. Here the CDR3 DNA reads TGTGCCAGCCGCGACAGTGATCACTCTGGAAACACCATATATTTT. Translation: CASRDSDHSGNTIYF.